The 21 T cell receptor beta chains in this list originate from one sample, sequenced in a study of T cell responses to AZD1222 COVID-19 vaccine. Clones were read by immunoSEQ multiplex PCR, and TCRdb kept only the in-frame ones, dropping some. The sample yields 240,000 or so clones, just over 90% seen once. This sample comprised peripheral blood, obtained on day 0 of AZD1222 vaccination. These receptor sequences come from an adult in good health.

The chain recombines TRBV7-8 with TRBJ1-6; TRBD1 matches at 7 bases. CDR1 is SGHVS and CDR2 is FQNEAQ in the germline V gene. The trim removed 5 bases at V and 6 bases at J, leaving 10 bases unmatched. The CDR3 consists of 16 residues. CDR3 loop: CASSKTTGEGNSPLHF. CDR3 nucleotide sequence: TGTGCCAGCAGCAAGACAACAGGGGAGGGTAATTCACCCCTCCACTTT.

This chain links TRBV9 with TRBJ1-2, with D uncertain. V lost 5 bases, J lost 6 bases, and 11 bases lay in between. Germline CDR1 SGDLS, CDR2 YYNGEE. The CDR3 spans 12 residues. This chain's CDR3 is CASSTRAHGYTF. For the CDR3, the DNA is TGTGCCAGCAGTACAAGGGCGCATGGCTACACCTTC.

The J gene is TRBJ2-7, the V gene TRBV27; weak D call: TRBD1 (6 bases). The CDR3 has 13 amino acids. The germline V and J ends were trimmed by 3 bases and 2 bases, with 8 bases remaining between them. Looked up from germline, CDR1 is MNHEY and CDR2 is SMNVEV (reference sequence). The CDR3 coding sequence is TGTGCCAGCAGTTTTACAGGGCCCTACGAGCAGTACTTC. It yields the protein CASSFTGPYEQYF.

J is TRBJ1-2 and V is TRBV2; unclear D gene. Trimming pared 8 bases from V and 8 bases from J, leaving 12 bases between. Germline values: CDR1 SNHLY, CDR2 FYNNEI. The CDR3 runs to 11 residues. The CDR3: CASRRAEGYTF. The CDR3 DNA reads as TGTGCCAGCCGGAGGGCCGAAGGCTACACCTTC.

This chain joins TRBV24-1 and TRBJ2-7; weak D call: TRBD2 (6 bases). CDR1 is KGHDR and CDR2 is SFDVKD in the germline V gene. With 5 bases removed from V and 6 bases from J, the gap between germline ends came to 28 bases. This CDR3 region has 18 residues. CDR3 bases: TGTGCCACCAGTGTCTTGTCAGGAGGGCCAGGACCCTTGTGCGAGCAGTACTTC. Its translation: CATSVLSGGPGPLCEQYF.

This clone was observed once. This chain connects TRBV7-9 to TRBJ2-2; D remains unclear. The CDR3 has 14 amino acids. The germline V gene has CDR1 SEHNR and CDR2 FQNEAQ (reference sequence). V dropped 11 bases and J dropped 0 bases, with 13 bases sitting between them. The CDR3 reads CARPLSPNTGELFF. The CDR3 nucleotides read TGTGCCCGCCCGTTGTCCCCGAACACCGGGGAGCTGTTTTTT.

The chain carries TRBV7-8 and TRBJ1-2, with D hard to call. There are 14 residues in the CDR3. Trimming left V 5 bases short and J 5 bases short, with 15 bases between. Germline CDR1 SGHVS, CDR2 FQNEAQ. CDR3 bases: TGTGCCAGCAGCCCCGAGAGACGGGATTATGGCTACACCTTC. Amino acids: CASSPERRDYGYTF.

This chain links TRBV25-1 with TRBJ2-5; D remains ambiguous. The CDR3 extends over 15 amino acids. Germline CDR1 reads MGHDK; CDR2 reads SYGVNS. V was cut by 2 bases and J by 1 base, with 11 bases left in between. The CDR3 nucleotides read TGTGCCAGCAGTGAAACCCCGTTCAGCCAAGAGACCCAGTACTTC. Translation: CASSETPFSQETQYF.

Only one count was recorded for this clone. The CDR3 DNA sequence: TGTGCCAGCAGCAGGACAGGGCGGGATCAGCCCCAGCATTTT. Translating gives CASSRTGRDQPQHF. This chain joins TRBV6-5 and TRBJ1-5; 8 bases line up with TRBD1. Trimming removed 6 bases from V and 5 bases from J; junction bases left unmatched: 6. Germline loops: CDR1 MNHEY, CDR2 SVGAGI. CDR3 size: 14 residues.

The chain employs TRBV7-6 and TRBJ2-1, with 8 nucleotides matching TRBD2. Germline lookup yields CDR1 SGHVS and CDR2 FNYEAQ. The CDR3 contains 15 residues. V lost 4 bases and J lost 4; bases outside the gene matches: 6. The CDR3 DNA sequence: TGTGCCAGCAGCTCGGGACTAGGAAGATACAATGAGCAGTTCTTC. Amino acid sequence: CASSSGLGRYNEQFF.

The genes are TRBV2 and TRBJ1-2; perhaps TRBD1 as D (5 bases). Germline assignment: CDR1 SNHLY and CDR2 FYNNEI. The length of the CDR3 is 12 residues. V lost 8 bases and J 4 bases, leaving 11 bases between the germline ends. The CDR3 spells CASLGVGYGYTF. In nucleotides, the CDR3 is TGTGCCAGCTTGGGGGTGGGCTATGGCTACACCTTC.

V and J are TRBV7-9 and TRBJ2-7, with D uncertain. V was shortened by 10 bases and J by 0 bases, with 10 bases between the two germline ends. The CDR3 length is 12 residues. Germline V lookup: CDR1 SEHNR, CDR2 FQNEAQ (reference sequence). CDR3 sequence reads: CATIGYSYEQYF. The CDR3 DNA reads TGTGCCACAATAGGATACTCCTACGAGCAGTACTTC. Full variable domain (missing parts from reference TRBV7-9 and TRBJ2-7): DTGVSQNPRHKITKRGQNVTFRCDPISEHNRLYWYRQTLGQGPEFLTYFQNEAQLEKSRLLSDRFSAERPKGSFSTLEIQRTEQGDSAMYLCATIGYSYEQYFGPGTRLTVT.

This chain uses TRBV2 with TRBJ2-7; the match to TRBD2 covers 12 bases. The germline V gene has CDR1 SNHLY and CDR2 FYNNEI. V was clipped by 6 bases and J by 3 bases; unmatched bases: 6. The CDR3 runs 15 residues. CDR3 sequence: CASRVGLAGNYEQYF. Here the CDR3 DNA reads TGTGCCAGCAGGGTTGGACTAGCGGGGAACTACGAGCAGTACTTC.

The chain has TRBV7-9 and TRBJ2-7, with a possible D match to TRBD1 (6 bases). V shed 0 bases and J shed 5 bases, with 11 bases lying between them. CDR1 and CDR2 (germline): SEHNR, FQNEAQ (reference sequence). This CDR3 has 14 residues. CDR3: CASSLARGGNEQYF. The DNA of the CDR3 is TGTGCCAGCAGCTTAGCGCGAGGGGGAAACGAGCAGTACTTC.

This chain links TRBV7-2 with TRBJ2-7; 12 bases are a match to TRBD2. J was trimmed by 2 bases and V by 0 bases; bases with no gene match: 11. This CDR3 spans 19 amino acids. Germline V CDR1 and CDR2: SGHTA, FQGNSA. The CDR3 DNA sequence: TGTGCCAGCAGCTTAGCCCTCAGGCTAGCGGGAGGGCCCACCTACGAGCAGTACTTC. This codes for CASSLALRLAGGPTYEQYF.

This chain connects TRBV28 to TRBJ1-2; D unresolved. The germline V gene encodes CDR1 MDHEN and CDR2 SYDVKM. The V gene lost 5 bases and the J gene lost 8 bases, with 15 bases spanning the gap. The CDR3 loop spans 13 amino acids. CDR3 bases: TGTGCCAGCAGTCCCGGGTCTGCGAGGGGCTACACCTTC. This translates into CASSPGSARGYTF.

Turning to this clone: This specimen includes other DNA sequences encoding the same CDR3. The chain has TRBV28 and TRBJ2-7, with D possibly being TRBD2 (5 bases). V lost 5 bases to trimming and J lost 4 bases, with 9 bases between them. The CDR3 is 12 amino acids. Germline assignment: CDR1 MDHEN and CDR2 SYDVKM. In nucleotides, the CDR3 is TGTGCCAGCAGTCCCCCGGGATACGAGCAGTACTTC. Its translation is CASSPPGYEQYF. Full variable domain (rest looked up from reference TRBV28 and TRBJ2-7): DVKVTQSSRYLVKRTGEKVFLECVQDMDHENMFWYRQDPGLGLRLIYFSYDVKMKEKGDIPEGYSVSREKKERFSLILESASTNQTSMYLCASSPPGYEQYFGPGTRLTVT.

This clone has a single count. The chain couples TRBV24-1 to TRBJ1-5; D perhaps matches TRBD1 (5 bases). V was pared by 6 bases and J by 7 bases, with 12 bases between. Germline assignment: CDR1 KGHDR and CDR2 SFDVKD. This CDR3 contains 13 residues. The CDR3 protein is CATSSQGHQPQHF. The CDR3 nucleotides are TGTGCCACCAGTTCGCAGGGCCACCAGCCCCAGCATTTT.

This clone occurred once. The gene calls are TRBV27 and TRBJ2-5; D is tentatively TRBD1 or TRBD2 (5 bases each). Germline-derived CDR1 and CDR2 are MNHEY and SMNVEV (reference sequence). The CDR3 contains 18 residues. The germline V and J ends were trimmed by 6 bases and 0 bases, with 23 bases remaining between them. Here the CDR3 reads CASSHYGRGLRYQETQYF. For the CDR3, the DNA is TGTGCCAGCAGCCATTATGGCCGGGGCCTTCGATACCAAGAGACCCAGTACTTC.

V and J are TRBV19 and TRBJ1-5; 8 bases map to TRBD1. CDR3 length equals 14 residues. CDR1 LNHDA and CDR2 SQIVND come from the germline V gene (reference sequence). The V and J ends lost 4 bases and 6 bases, in that order; junction bases with no gene match: 5. The CDR3 protein is CASSRDRGTQPQHF. In DNA, the CDR3 is TGTGCCAGTAGTAGAGACAGGGGCACTCAGCCCCAGCATTTT.

This clone was observed once. The chain joins TRBV14 to TRBJ1-3, with D tentatively TRBD1 (5 bases). V lost 8 bases and J 8 bases, leaving 10 bases between the germline ends. Germline CDR1 and CDR2: SGHDN and FVKESK. This CDR3 has 11 residues. Here the CDR3 DNA reads TGTGCCAGCCCCCTGGGGGACACCATATATTTT. It codes for CASPLGDTIYF.